The present TCR beta chain was sequenced within a study of T-cell reconstitution after alpha-beta-depleted transplantation in children. Study-wide results and caveats: The origin of alpha-beta T cells about two months after transplant was reportedly several hundred expanded graft clones. Some patients' high day-60 TCRbeta diversity was traced to surviving recipient T cells and thymic progenitors.

V shed 5 bases, J shed 2 bases, and the junction held 10 bases outside the gene matches. This CDR3 has 16 residues. The germline V gene has CDR1 SGHTA and CDR2 FQGNSA. Construction of the TCRbeta library involved unique molecular identifiers. Each CDR3 protein gets one entry after TCRdb re-called the PCR reads with MiXCR. Of 490,000 or so distinct CDR3 sequences listed, over 9.5% were seen once; the top ten hold around 2%. Remarks on this clonotype: Its antigen is unknown.

The source was PBMCs, collected before TCRalphabeta/CD19-depleted stem cell transplant. This chain joins TRBV7-2 and TRBJ2-3, with 7 bases fitting TRBD1. The receptor comes from a child aged 2-15 years with inherited bone marrow failure, due to receive a stem cell transplant. The CDR3 bases are TGTGCCAGCAGCCCCCGGGACAGAATTTACACAGATACGCAGTATTTT. It encodes CASSPRDRIYTDTQYF.